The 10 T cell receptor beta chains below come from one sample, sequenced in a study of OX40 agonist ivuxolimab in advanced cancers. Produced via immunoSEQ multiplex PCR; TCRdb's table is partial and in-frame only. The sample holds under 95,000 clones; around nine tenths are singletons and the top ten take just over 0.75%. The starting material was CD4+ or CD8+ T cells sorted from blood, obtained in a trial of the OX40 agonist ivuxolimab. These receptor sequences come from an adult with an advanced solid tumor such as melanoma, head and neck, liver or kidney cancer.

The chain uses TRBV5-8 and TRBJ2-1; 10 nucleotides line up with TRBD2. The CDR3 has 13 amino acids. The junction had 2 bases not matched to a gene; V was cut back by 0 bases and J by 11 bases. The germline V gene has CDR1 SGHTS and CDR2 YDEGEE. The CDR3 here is CASSLELAGQQFF. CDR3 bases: TGTGCCAGCAGCTTGGAACTAGCGGGACAGCAGTTCTTC.

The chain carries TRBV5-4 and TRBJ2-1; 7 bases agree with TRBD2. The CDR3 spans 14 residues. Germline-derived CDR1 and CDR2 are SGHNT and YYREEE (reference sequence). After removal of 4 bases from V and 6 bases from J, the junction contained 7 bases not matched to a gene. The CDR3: CASSRTSGFNEQFF. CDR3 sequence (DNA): TGTGCCAGCAGCCGGACTAGTGGGTTCAATGAGCAGTTCTTC.

The CDR3 sequence: CASSAYSSYNEQFF. The CDR3 DNA sequence: TGTGCCAGCAGCGCTTACAGTTCCTACAATGAGCAGTTCTTC. This chain uses TRBV13 with TRBJ2-1; D gene ambiguous. This CDR3 has 14 amino acids. V was trimmed by 5 bases and J by 1 base, leaving 9 bases between them. CDR1 and CDR2 (germline): PRHDT, FYEKMQ (reference sequence).

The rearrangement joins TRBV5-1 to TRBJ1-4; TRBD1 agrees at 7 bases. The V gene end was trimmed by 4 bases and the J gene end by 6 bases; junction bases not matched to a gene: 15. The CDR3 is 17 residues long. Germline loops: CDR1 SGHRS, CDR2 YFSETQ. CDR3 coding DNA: TGCGCCAGCAGCCCAGCCCGACAGGGTAGGCCGGATGAAAAACTGTTTTTT. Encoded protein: CASSPARQGRPDEKLFF.

CDR3 in DNA: TGTGCCAGCAGCTTAGCGCTGGGGGAGACTGAAGCTTTCTTT. This translates into CASSLALGETEAFF. V and J are TRBV7-8 and TRBJ1-1; maybe TRBD1 (5 bases). This CDR3 region has 14 residues. Looked up from germline, CDR1 is SGHVS and CDR2 is FQNEAQ. V shed 0 bases and J shed 5 bases, with 10 bases lying between them.

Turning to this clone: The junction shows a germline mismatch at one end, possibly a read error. The CDR3 nucleotides read TGTGCCTGGACTAGCCCCCCGACTAGCCTGCCCTACGGGCAGTACTTC. This translates into CAWTSPPTSLPYGQYF. The genes are TRBV30 and TRBJ2-7; 7 bases match TRBD2. CDR3 length: 16 amino acids. CDR1 and CDR2 from the germline V gene are GTSNPN and SVGIG (reference sequence).

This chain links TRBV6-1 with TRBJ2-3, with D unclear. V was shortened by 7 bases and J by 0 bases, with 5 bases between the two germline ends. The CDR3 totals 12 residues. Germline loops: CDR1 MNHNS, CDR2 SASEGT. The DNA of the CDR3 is TGTGCCAGCATGTTGAGCACAGATACGCAGTATTTT. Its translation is CASMLSTDTQYF.

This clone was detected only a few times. As DNA, the CDR3 is TGCGCCAGCAGCCAGAGCGACAGGGGGGCCTACGAGCAGTACTTC. It specifies CASSQSDRGAYEQYF. V is TRBV4-3 and J is TRBJ2-7; 9 nucleotides agree with TRBD1. V was clipped by 3 bases and J by 2 bases; unmatched bases: 5. Germline values: CDR1 LGHNA, CDR2 YSLEER. The CDR3 spans 15 residues.

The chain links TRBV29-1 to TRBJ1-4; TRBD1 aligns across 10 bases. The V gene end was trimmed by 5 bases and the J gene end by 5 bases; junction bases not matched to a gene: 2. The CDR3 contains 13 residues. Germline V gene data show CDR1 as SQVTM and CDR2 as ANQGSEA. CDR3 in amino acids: CSVPDRGNEKLFF. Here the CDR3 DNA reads TGCAGCGTTCCGGACAGGGGGAATGAAAAACTGTTTTTT.

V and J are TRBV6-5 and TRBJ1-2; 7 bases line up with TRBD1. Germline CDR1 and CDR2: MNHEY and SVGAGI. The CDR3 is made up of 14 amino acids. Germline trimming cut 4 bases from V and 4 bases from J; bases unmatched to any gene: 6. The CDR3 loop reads CASSSGRDSYGYTF. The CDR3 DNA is TGTGCCAGCAGTTCCGGCCGGGACAGCTATGGCTACACCTTC.